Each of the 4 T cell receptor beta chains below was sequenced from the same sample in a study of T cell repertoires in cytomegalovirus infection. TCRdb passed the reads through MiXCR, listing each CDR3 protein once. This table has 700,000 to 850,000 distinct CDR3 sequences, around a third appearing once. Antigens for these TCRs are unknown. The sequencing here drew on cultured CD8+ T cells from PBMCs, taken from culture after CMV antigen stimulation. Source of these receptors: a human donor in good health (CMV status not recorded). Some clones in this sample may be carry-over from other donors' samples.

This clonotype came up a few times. The CDR3 spells CASGRGSRWETQYF. In nucleotides, the CDR3 is TGTGCCAGCGGTCGGGGCTCCCGGTGGGAGACCCAGTACTTC. The genes are TRBV27 and TRBJ2-5; D tentatively reads TRBD1 or TRBD2 (5 bases each). Germline V gene lookup returns CDR1 MNHEY and CDR2 SMNVEV (reference sequence). This CDR3 contains 14 residues. Deletions cut 8 bases from V and 5 bases from J, with 18 bases between.

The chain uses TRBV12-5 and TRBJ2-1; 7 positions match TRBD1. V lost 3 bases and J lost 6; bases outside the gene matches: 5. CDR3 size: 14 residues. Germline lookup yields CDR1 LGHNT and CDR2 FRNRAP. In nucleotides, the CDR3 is TGTGCTAGTGGTTTCTCCGGGACAGTCAATGAGCAGTTCTTC. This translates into CASGFSGTVNEQFF.

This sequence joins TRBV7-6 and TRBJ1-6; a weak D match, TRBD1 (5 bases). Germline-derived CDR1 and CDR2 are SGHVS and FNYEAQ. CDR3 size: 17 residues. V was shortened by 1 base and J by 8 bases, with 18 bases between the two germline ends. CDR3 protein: CASSLGRALRDDSPLHF. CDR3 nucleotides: TGTGCCAGCAGCTTAGGACGAGCTCTCAGGGATGATTCACCCCTCCACTTT. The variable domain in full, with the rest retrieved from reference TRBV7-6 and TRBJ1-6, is GAGVSQSPRYKVTKRGQDVALRCDPISGHVSLYWYRQALGQGPEFLTYFNYEAQQDKSGLPNDRFSAERPEGSISTLTIQRTEQRDSAMYRCASSLGRALRDDSPLHFGNGTRLTVT.

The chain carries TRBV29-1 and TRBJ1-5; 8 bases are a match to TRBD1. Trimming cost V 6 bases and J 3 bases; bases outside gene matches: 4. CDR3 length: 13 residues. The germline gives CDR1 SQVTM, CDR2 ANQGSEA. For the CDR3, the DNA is TGCAGCGTAGAGACAGGGGACAATCAGCCCCAGCATTTT. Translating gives CSVETGDNQPQHF.